The following is a TCR beta chain sequence with its context. This record comes from a study of blood T cell repertoires in COVID-19. TCRdb's copy holds only in-frame clones and misses some; the assay was immunoSEQ multiplex PCR. The top ten clones hold about 7% of a sample with under 350,000 clones, approximately 85% of them seen once. The CDR3 consists of 15 residues. V gave up 6 bases and J gave up 0 bases; unmatched junction bases: 6. Germline lookup yields CDR1 SEHNR and CDR2 FQNEAQ (reference sequence). The specimen sequenced was peripheral blood. The chain carries TRBV7-9 and TRBJ2-7; 9 positions match TRBD2. The TCR sequence derives from a human donor in a cohort sampled during active COVID-19. CDR3 nucleotide sequence: TGTGCCAGCAGTTCCCAGCGGGGGGACTCCTACGAGCAGTACTTC. Residues: CASSSQRGDSYEQYF.